The 14 T cell receptor beta chains in this list originate from one sample, sequenced in a study of vaccination and CD4 T cells after COVID-19. Treatment reported: roughly nine-day PBMC culture with coronavirus spike peptide pools or control peptides (ViraFEST assay). An Oncomine TCR Beta short-read assay was used to sequence the DNA from cultured CD4+ T cells. MiXCR, applied by TCRdb to the PCR reads, yields one record per CDR3 protein. Of roughly 12,000 distinct CDR3 sequences in the sample, around 64% are singletons; the top ten hold 7% to 7.5%. Their antigens remain unidentified. The sequences come from CD4+ T cells from blood, cultured in vitro, collected before SARS-CoV-2 vaccination. The origin of the receptors is a human donor who had recovered from COVID-19.

The chain combines TRBV20-1 with TRBJ2-3; unclear D gene. V gave up 6 bases and J gave up 1 base, with 11 bases separating them. Germline V CDR1 and CDR2: DFQATT, SNEGSKA (reference sequence). This CDR3 has 13 residues. Here the CDR3 DNA reads TGCAGTGCCCCATCCACCGGCACAGATACGCAGTATTTT. Amino acids: CSAPSTGTDTQYF.

V and J are TRBV20-1 and TRBJ1-1; D remains unclear. The CDR3 loop spans 12 amino acids. Germline lookup yields CDR1 DFQATT and CDR2 SNEGSKA (reference sequence). The CDR3: CSPIKGWAEAFF. CDR3 sequence (DNA): TGCAGCCCCATCAAGGGATGGGCTGAAGCTTTCTTT.

The rearrangement uses TRBV4-2 and TRBJ2-4, with TRBD2 matching over 9 bases. Germline values: CDR1 LGHNA, CDR2 YNFKEQ. The CDR3 has 19 residues. The V gene end was trimmed by 3 bases and the J gene end by 0 bases; junction bases not matched to a gene: 12. The CDR3, as DNA: TGTGCCAGCAGCCACCCCCTAGCGGGGACCAATTTAGCCAAAAACATTCAGTACTTC. This encodes CASSHPLAGTNLAKNIQYF.

The V and J genes are TRBV5-4 and TRBJ1-1; D possibly corresponds to TRBD1 (5 bases). Germline-derived CDR1 and CDR2 are SGHNT and YYREEE (reference sequence). V was clipped by 4 bases and J by 1 base, with 11 bases between them. The CDR3 totals 14 residues. CDR3 in amino acids: CASSSRGGNTEAFF. The CDR3 nucleotides are TGTGCCAGCAGCAGCCGGGGGGGGAACACTGAAGCTTTCTTT.

This clonotype was seen a few times. The V and J genes are TRBV19 and TRBJ2-3; TRBD1 matches at 7 bases. The germline V gene has CDR1 LNHDA and CDR2 SQIVND (reference sequence). The V and J ends lost 7 bases and 3 bases, in that order; junction bases with no gene match: 13. This CDR3 has 16 residues. CDR3 residues: CASKDSPGQYTDTQYF. CDR3 in DNA: TGTGCCAGTAAGGATTCACCGGGACAGTATACAGATACGCAGTATTTT.

The chain has TRBV6-1 and TRBJ2-7; D uncertain. Per germline, CDR1 MNHNS and CDR2 SASEGT. V lost 8 bases to trimming and J lost 1 base, with 9 bases between them. The CDR3 contains 12 residues. The CDR3: CASGKSSYEQYF. CDR3 bases: TGTGCCAGCGGGAAGTCTTCCTACGAGCAGTACTTC.

The chain links TRBV25-1 to TRBJ2-5; TRBD2 matches at 14 bases. Losses at the gene ends were 6 bases for V and 4 bases for J; bases not matched to a gene: 10. The CDR3 is made up of 17 amino acids. Germline CDR1 is MGHDK and CDR2 is SYGVNS. The DNA of the CDR3 is TGTGCCAGCAGCCAGGTGACTGGACTAGCGGGAGGAGAGACCCAGTACTTC. This sequence encodes CASSQVTGLAGGETQYF.

The V and J genes are TRBV6-2 or TRBV6-3 and TRBJ2-7, with a possible D match to TRBD2 (5 bases). This CDR3 is built from 14 residues. Germline V CDR1 and CDR2: MNHEY, SVGEGT. Trimming stripped 5 bases from V and 0 bases from J, with 11 bases between. The CDR3 nucleotides read TGTGCCAGCAGTAATAGCGCGAGCTCCTACGAGCAGTACTTC. Encoded protein: CASSNSASSYEQYF.

The chain uses TRBV20-1 and TRBJ1-2; weak D call: TRBD1 (6 bases). The CDR3 has 13 amino acids. V shed 6 bases and J shed 14 bases, with 25 bases lying between them. The germline V gene encodes CDR1 DFQATT and CDR2 SNEGSKA (reference sequence). The CDR3 bases are TGCAGTGCCCCTTGGACAGCCCTCCGAGTGGTAACCTTC. The encoded protein is CSAPWTALRVVTF.

This clonotype was counted a few times. This rearrangement joins TRBV24-1 to TRBJ2-5, with D maybe TRBD1 (6 bases). Trimming took 1 base from V and 3 from J, leaving 8 bases between them. The germline V gene has CDR1 KGHDR and CDR2 SFDVKD. The CDR3 sequence is 14 residues long. The CDR3: CATSDLGTKETQYF. In nucleotides, the CDR3 is TGTGCCACCAGTGATTTAGGGACAAAAGAGACCCAGTACTTC.

The gene calls are TRBV28 and TRBJ1-5; 8 bases are shared with TRBD1. The germline V gene has CDR1 MDHEN and CDR2 SYDVKM. V was pared by 7 bases and J by 15 bases, with 20 bases of the junction left unmatched. The CDR3 length is 15 residues. CDR3 sequence: CASTLGGDRGIIPHF. CDR3 bases: TGTGCCAGCACCCTTGGGGGAGACAGGGGTATAATCCCGCATTTT.

V is TRBV20-1 and J is TRBJ1-2; 7 nucleotides match TRBD1. V shed 0 bases, J shed 8 bases, and the junction held 12 bases outside the gene matches. This CDR3 is built from 15 residues. CDR1 is DFQATT, CDR2 SNEGSKA, per germline (reference sequence). The CDR3: CSARDHRGGDWGYTF. As DNA, the CDR3 is TGCAGTGCTAGAGACCACAGGGGAGGGGACTGGGGCTACACCTTC.

There are a few counts of this clonotype. The genes are TRBV19 and TRBJ1-5; TRBD1 is a possible D gene (5 bases). V lost 3 bases, J lost 3 bases, and 15 bases lay in between. The length of the CDR3 is 16 residues. Looked up from germline, CDR1 is LNHDA and CDR2 is SQIVND (reference sequence). The CDR3 spells CASSMVAGAVNQPQHF. The CDR3 DNA reads as TGTGCCAGTAGTATGGTAGCCGGGGCAGTCAATCAGCCCCAGCATTTT.

This clonotype was observed a single time. The chain combines TRBV12-3 or TRBV12-4 with TRBJ2-5, with D possibly being TRBD2 (5 bases). With 1 base removed from V and 3 bases from J, the gap between germline ends came to 18 bases. The CDR3 is 17 amino acids. The chain's CDR3 is CASSLEGLGGGEETQYF. The DNA of the CDR3 is TGTGCCAGCAGTTTAGAAGGCCTTGGAGGCGGTGAAGAGACCCAGTACTTC.